The present TCR beta chain was sequenced within a study of tumor-infiltrating lymphocytes in primary liver carcinoma. The wider study: Ranging in age from 30 to 69 years, the patients were men and women.

Reverse transcription of roughly 0.5 ug total RNA with a constant-region primer produced TCR beta cDNA. What produced the TCR beta libraries was three nested multiplex PCR rounds using slightly modified ARM-PCR. Each of the first two PCR rounds ran roughly 9 cycles with TRBV1-TRBV30 forward and C-beta reverse primers. TCRdb ran MiXCR on the multiplex PCR reads and lists one entry per CDR3 protein. The table has tens of thousands of distinct CDR3 sequences, approximately 80% seen once. Study findings and constraints: Tumor top-250-clone fraction significantly exceeded that of blood (p = 0.039).

The source material, roughly 18-30 mg of unsorted bulk tissue, was used to co-extract RNA and DNA. The sampling covered five separate regions of each tumor. Every tumor specimen contained over 80% viable tumor cells. Trimming took 10 bases from V and 2 from J, leaving 12 bases between them. Germline CDR1 is MDHEN and CDR2 is SYDVKM. The CDR3 is 12 residues long. In regard to this clonotype: Its antigen is as yet unknown.

The chain combines TRBV28 with TRBJ2-7, with D hard to call. The receptor was derived from a woman in her 30s with primary liver carcinoma and hepatitis B virus infection. Input material: liver tumor tissue from sampling region 2. Subset reported: tumor region T2, inferior pole. Written as DNA, the CDR3 is TGTGCCAATGTCGGGCAGACCTACGAGCAGTACTTC. Protein sequence: CANVGQTYEQYF.